This is a list of T cell receptor beta chains from one sample in a study of cytomegalovirus exposure and HLA in healthy donors. Repertoires were generated with immunoSEQ multiplex PCR, while TCRdb's copy carries only in-frame clones and drops some. This table holds over 200,000 clones. The source material was PBMCs. The receptors were sampled from a woman aged 30 to 39 in good health and CMV-seropositive. Both conserved end residues are part of each CDR3. The order of the fields is J gene, D gene, V gene, CDR3 protein, CDR3 DNA. The D gene is left open where the match is weak.

J gene: TRBJ1-1
D gene: -
V gene: TRBV6-4
CDR3 protein: CASSDSEGGTEAFF
CDR3 DNA: TGTGCCAGCAGTGACTCCGAGGGAGGCACTGAAGCTTTCTTT

J gene: TRBJ2-1
D gene: TRBD2
V gene: TRBV2
CDR3 protein: CASRLAGVVGNEQFF
CDR3 DNA: TGTGCCAGCAGGTTAGCGGGAGTGGTGGGGAATGAGCAGTTCTTC

J gene: TRBJ2-3
D gene: -
V gene: TRBV7-2
CDR3 protein: CASSLSWRGGSYTDTQYF
CDR3 DNA: TGTGCCAGCAGCTTATCCTGGAGGGGGGGCTCTTACACAGATACGCAGTATTTT

J gene: TRBJ1-2
D gene: -
V gene: TRBV5-5
CDR3 protein: CASSLAAGNGYTF
CDR3 DNA: TGTGCCAGCAGCTTGGCGGCAGGGAATGGCTACACCTTC

J gene: TRBJ2-1
D gene: TRBD1
V gene: TRBV5-1
CDR3 protein: CASSTIGQGGNEQFF
CDR3 DNA: TGCGCCAGCAGCACAATAGGACAGGGTGGAAATGAGCAGTTCTTC

J gene: TRBJ1-2
D gene: -
V gene: TRBV5-1
CDR3 protein: CASGAHSGGRTYGYTF
CDR3 DNA: TGCGCCAGCGGAGCTCATTCCGGGGGTAGAACCTATGGCTACACCTTC

J gene: TRBJ2-1
D gene: -
V gene: TRBV4-3
CDR3 protein: CASSQVAGDIDEQFF
CDR3 DNA: TGCGCCAGCAGCCAAGTTGCAGGGGATATCGATGAGCAGTTCTTC

J gene: TRBJ1-5
D gene: TRBD1
V gene: TRBV29-1
CDR3 protein: CSVAADRGQPQHF
CDR3 DNA: TGCAGCGTCGCCGCGGACAGGGGTCAGCCCCAGCATTTT

J gene: TRBJ2-1
D gene: TRBD2
V gene: TRBV29-1
CDR3 protein: CSVEAGGPNEQFF
CDR3 DNA: TGCAGCGTCGAGGCGGGAGGGCCGAATGAGCAGTTCTTC

J gene: TRBJ2-3
D gene: TRBD2
V gene: TRBV11-3
CDR3 protein: CASSSRRGGDPQYF
CDR3 DNA: TGTGCCAGCAGCTCCCGCCGGGGAGGGGACCCCCAGTATTTT

J gene: TRBJ1-1
D gene: -
V gene: TRBV18
CDR3 protein: CASSPLPGDGTEAFF
CDR3 DNA: TGTGCCAGCTCACCACTGCCCGGGGATGGCACTGAAGCTTTCTTT

J gene: TRBJ1-2
D gene: -
V gene: TRBV4-1
CDR3 protein: CASSQEQRVTNYGYTF
CDR3 DNA: TGCGCCAGCAGCCAAGAGCAGCGAGTAACTAACTATGGCTACACCTTC

J gene: TRBJ2-4
D gene: TRBD1
V gene: TRBV19
CDR3 protein: CASSDRDIQYF
CDR3 DNA: TGTGCCAGTAGCGACAGGGACATTCAGTACTTC

J gene: TRBJ2-3
D gene: TRBD2
V gene: TRBV5-1
CDR3 protein: CASSLTKQAGGRSSTDTQYF
CDR3 DNA: TGCGCCAGCAGCTTGACCAAACAAGCGGGGGGAAGATCTAGCACAGATACGCAGTATTTT

J gene: TRBJ2-2
D gene: TRBD1
V gene: TRBV30
CDR3 protein: CAWSAGLVDRAAGELFF
CDR3 DNA: TGTGCCTGGAGTGCCGGGCTCGTCGACAGGGCCGCCGGGGAGCTGTTTTTT

J gene: TRBJ2-2
D gene: -
V gene: TRBV4-3
CDR3 protein: CASSQLTSRTGELFF
CDR3 DNA: TGCGCCAGCAGCCAACTCACTAGTCGGACCGGGGAGCTGTTTTTT

J gene: TRBJ2-7
D gene: TRBD2
V gene: TRBV6-1
CDR3 protein: CASSRLAGTYEQYF
CDR3 DNA: TGTGCCAGTAGCCGTTTAGCGGGAACATACGAGCAGTACTTC

J gene: TRBJ2-7
D gene: -
V gene: TRBV7-9
CDR3 protein: CASSLRGNYEQYF
CDR3 DNA: TGTGCCAGCAGCTTAAGGGGGAACTACGAGCAGTACTTC

J gene: TRBJ2-7
D gene: TRBD1
V gene: TRBV5-1
CDR3 protein: CASSLEQGTGEQYF
CDR3 DNA: TGCGCCAGCAGCTTAGAACAGGGGACCGGCGAGCAGTACTTC

J gene: TRBJ2-2
D gene: -
V gene: TRBV7-2
CDR3 protein: CASSRQGPGELFF
CDR3 DNA: TGTGCCAGCAGCCGCCAGGGTCCCGGGGAGCTGTTTTTT

J gene: TRBJ2-7
D gene: TRBD1
V gene: TRBV6-5
CDR3 protein: CASSITGTGGREQYF
CDR3 DNA: TGTGCCAGCAGTATAACCGGGACAGGGGGTCGTGAGCAGTACTTC

J gene: TRBJ2-7
D gene: TRBD2
V gene: TRBV7-9
CDR3 protein: CASSYRQSGISGSNEQYF
CDR3 DNA: TGTGCCAGCAGCTATAGACAGTCTGGGATTAGCGGGAGCAACGAGCAGTACTTC

J gene: TRBJ2-3
D gene: -
V gene: TRBV5-6
CDR3 protein: CASSFSTDTQYF
CDR3 DNA: TGTGCCAGCAGCTTTTCGACAGATACGCAGTATTTT

J gene: TRBJ1-3
D gene: TRBD1
V gene: TRBV28
CDR3 protein: CASRSTDRGGNTIYF
CDR3 DNA: TGTGCCAGCAGGTCAACGGACAGGGGGGGAAACACCATATATTTT

J gene: TRBJ2-7
D gene: -
V gene: TRBV6-6
CDR3 protein: CASSYATGHLSYEQYF
CDR3 DNA: TGTGCCAGCAGTTACGCGACAGGCCACCTCTCCTACGAGCAGTACTTC

J gene: TRBJ1-2
D gene: -
V gene: TRBV19
CDR3 protein: CASAPPAGHYGYTF
CDR3 DNA: TGTGCCAGCGCGCCTCCGGCAGGCCACTATGGCTACACCTTC

J gene: TRBJ1-5
D gene: -
V gene: TRBV4-1
CDR3 protein: CASSQDTDNYQPQHF
CDR3 DNA: TGCGCCAGCAGCCAAGATACAGATAATTATCAGCCCCAGCATTTT

J gene: TRBJ1-2
D gene: -
V gene: TRBV9
CDR3 protein: CASSVGTWYGYTF
CDR3 DNA: TGTGCCAGCAGCGTAGGCACATGGTATGGCTACACCTTC

J gene: TRBJ2-7
D gene: TRBD2
V gene: TRBV7-8
CDR3 protein: CASSFDIWTSYEQYF
CDR3 DNA: TGTGCCAGCAGCTTTGACATATGGACTAGCTACGAGCAGTACTTC

J gene: TRBJ2-3
D gene: -
V gene: TRBV2
CDR3 protein: CASRERADTQYF
CDR3 DNA: TGTGCCAGCAGAGAGAGGGCAGATACGCAGTATTTT

J gene: TRBJ2-6
D gene: TRBD2
V gene: TRBV19
CDR3 protein: CASSAGLVISGANVLTF
CDR3 DNA: TGTGCCAGTAGTGCGGGACTAGTGATCTCTGGGGCCAACGTCCTGACTTTC

J gene: TRBJ2-3
D gene: -
V gene: TRBV6-5
CDR3 protein: CASCRSGGTDTQYF
CDR3 DNA: TGTGCCAGCTGTCGGTCCGGGGGCACAGATACGCAGTATTTT

J gene: TRBJ1-3
D gene: -
V gene: TRBV19
CDR3 protein: CASHRYSGNTIYF
CDR3 DNA: TGTGCCAGTCACAGATACTCTGGAAACACCATATATTTT

J gene: TRBJ2-3
D gene: TRBD2
V gene: TRBV18
CDR3 protein: CASSPMGGYTDTQYF
CDR3 DNA: TGTGCCAGCTCACCGATGGGGGGGTACACAGATACGCAGTATTTT

J gene: TRBJ2-1
D gene: TRBD2
V gene: TRBV9
CDR3 protein: CASSSGLAGDHEQFF
CDR3 DNA: TGTGCCAGCAGCTCAGGGCTAGCGGGGGATCATGAGCAGTTCTTC

J gene: TRBJ1-1
D gene: TRBD1
V gene: TRBV28
CDR3 protein: CASSPTSTGLKAFF
CDR3 DNA: TGTGCCAGCAGTCCGACGTCGACAGGGCTTAAGGCTTTCTTT

J gene: TRBJ2-2
D gene: -
V gene: TRBV28
CDR3 protein: CASMGGPYTGELFF
CDR3 DNA: TGTGCCAGCATGGGGGGACCTTACACCGGGGAGCTGTTTTTT

J gene: TRBJ2-7
D gene: -
V gene: TRBV28
CDR3 protein: CASRQDSRRYEQYF
CDR3 DNA: TGTGCCAGCAGACAGGACAGCAGGCGGTACGAGCAGTACTTC

J gene: TRBJ2-5
D gene: TRBD1
V gene: TRBV11-2
CDR3 protein: CASSLMTGQETQYF
CDR3 DNA: TGTGCCAGCAGCTTAATGACAGGGCAAGAGACCCAGTACTTC

J gene: TRBJ2-1
D gene: -
V gene: TRBV6-5
CDR3 protein: CASRQGSYNEQFF
CDR3 DNA: TGTGCCAGCAGACAGGGTTCCTACAATGAGCAGTTCTTC

J gene: TRBJ2-7
D gene: TRBD2
V gene: TRBV6-5
CDR3 protein: CASSYAGTSGYEQYF
CDR3 DNA: TGTGCCAGCAGTTACGCCGGGACTAGCGGATACGAGCAGTACTTC

J gene: TRBJ2-1
D gene: -
V gene: TRBV6-5
CDR3 protein: CASRGGRNEQFF
CDR3 DNA: TGTGCCAGCAGGGGAGGACGCAATGAGCAGTTCTTC

J gene: TRBJ1-1
D gene: -
V gene: TRBV5-1
CDR3 protein: CASSWTGTTNTEAFF
CDR3 DNA: TGCGCCAGCAGCTGGACCGGGACAACCAACACTGAAGCTTTCTTT

J gene: TRBJ2-5
D gene: -
V gene: TRBV4-1
CDR3 protein: CASSRQVVGQETQYF
CDR3 DNA: TGCGCCAGCAGCCGTCAGGTAGTAGGCCAAGAGACCCAGTACTTC

J gene: TRBJ2-6
D gene: -
V gene: TRBV7-2
CDR3 protein: CASSLTISGANVLTF
CDR3 DNA: TGTGCCAGCAGCTTAACTATCTCTGGGGCCAACGTCCTGACTTTC

J gene: TRBJ1-6
D gene: -
V gene: TRBV28
CDR3 protein: CASSIDNSPLHF
CDR3 DNA: TGTGCCAGCAGTATAGATAATTCACCCCTCCACTTT

J gene: TRBJ1-1
D gene: TRBD1
V gene: TRBV7-9
CDR3 protein: CASSLWDRTNTEAFF
CDR3 DNA: TGTGCCAGCAGCTTATGGGACAGGACGAACACTGAAGCTTTCTTT

J gene: TRBJ2-7
D gene: -
V gene: TRBV19
CDR3 protein: CASSISPGPSYEQYF
CDR3 DNA: TGTGCCAGTAGTATCTCTCCAGGGCCCTCCTACGAGCAGTACTTC

J gene: TRBJ2-7
D gene: -
V gene: TRBV7-8
CDR3 protein: CASSLSGYEQYF
CDR3 DNA: TGTGCCAGCAGCTTATCAGGATACGAGCAGTACTTC

J gene: TRBJ2-1
D gene: -
V gene: TRBV5-6
CDR3 protein: CASSHWANEQFF
CDR3 DNA: TGTGCCAGCAGCCACTGGGCTAATGAGCAGTTCTTC